The 21 T cell receptor beta chains in this list originate from one sample, sequenced in a study of T cells in Graves' hyperthyroidism and ophthalmopathy. TCR beta CDR3 regions were amplified from RNA. Initially, a first-round RT-PCR of the TCR CDR3 employed the HTBI primer set. In TCRdb, the multiplex PCR reads were re-called with MiXCR into one record per CDR3 protein. The sample has approximately 640,000 distinct CDR3 sequences, around 15% seen once. Source material: blood. These receptors were collected from a woman younger than 45 with Graves' hyperthyroidism.

This clonotype was recorded many times. This sequence joins TRBV7-2 and TRBJ2-7; 8 nucleotides match TRBD2. The CDR3 has 15 residues. Germline-derived CDR1 and CDR2 are SGHTA and FQGNSA. The V and J ends lost 1 base and 5 bases, in that order; junction bases with no gene match: 7. CDR3 DNA: TGTGCCAGCAGCTTAGTACGGGAGGGAGTGGACGAGCAGTACTTC. This encodes CASSLVREGVDEQYF.

This clonotype was seen only a few times. The rearrangement links TRBV19 to TRBJ2-1, with 8 positions matching TRBD2. V dropped 5 bases and J dropped 3; count of bases not matched to a gene: 6. CDR3 length equals 15 residues. The V gene's germline CDR1 is LNHDA and CDR2 SQIVND (reference sequence). This CDR3 is CASSVPGLVYNEQFF. The CDR3 DNA follows: TGTGCCAGTAGTGTCCCGGGACTAGTCTACAATGAGCAGTTCTTC.

This clonotype was detected ten times or more. The rearrangement joins TRBV4-2 to TRBJ1-1; tentative D call: TRBD1 (5 bases). In germline, CDR1 is LGHNA, CDR2 YNFKEQ. CDR3 length: 13 residues. V dropped 4 bases and J dropped 3 bases, with 9 bases sitting between them. The CDR3 here is CASSRQIDTEAFF. CDR3 in DNA: TGTGCCAGCAGCCGACAGATAGACACTGAAGCTTTCTTT.

This chain uses TRBV9 with TRBJ2-5; D may be TRBD1 or TRBD2 (5 bases each). V gave up 4 bases and J gave up 3 bases, with 13 bases separating them. This CDR3 comprises 14 residues. Germline assignment: CDR1 SGDLS and CDR2 YYNGEE. CDR3 DNA: TGTGCCAGCAGCACCGCCGGGACCAAAGAGACCCAGTACTTC. This translates into CASSTAGTKETQYF.

Many counts were recorded for this clonotype. V gene TRBV11-2 combines with J gene TRBJ2-1; no firm D call. From germline, CDR1 is SGHAT and CDR2 FQNNGV. The CDR3 length is 12 residues. V was clipped by 3 bases and J by 9 bases, with 9 bases between them. The CDR3 sequence is CASSFFAPEQFF. CDR3 DNA: TGTGCCAGCAGCTTTTTTGCGCCTGAGCAGTTCTTC.

At least ten counts were recorded for this clonotype. The V call is TRBV19, the J call TRBJ1-1; maybe TRBD1 (6 bases). The CDR3 consists of 15 residues. Trimming pared 4 bases from V and 5 bases from J, leaving 17 bases between. Looked up from germline, CDR1 is LNHDA and CDR2 is SQIVND (reference sequence). The CDR3 bases are TGTGCCAGTAGTACCTACAGGGCGTTTGGGACTGAAGCTTTCTTT. Its translation: CASSTYRAFGTEAFF.

The chain has TRBV20-1 and TRBJ1-2; unclear D gene. In germline, CDR1 is DFQATT, CDR2 SNEGSKA (reference sequence). The ends were cut back, 5 bases at V and 2 bases at J, with 18 bases in the middle. The CDR3 consists of 15 residues. CDR3 sequence (DNA): TGCAGTGCTCTTATTTGGACCGAGGGCAACTATGGCTACACCTTC. Protein product: CSALIWTEGNYGYTF.

This clonotype was seen repeatedly, ten times or more. V usage is TRBV7-8 and J usage is TRBJ2-1; D might be TRBD1 or TRBD2, each matching 5 bases. Per the germline V gene, CDR1 is SGHVS and CDR2 is FQNEAQ. With 0 bases removed from V and 10 bases from J, the gap between germline ends came to 25 bases. The CDR3 is made up of 18 amino acids. The CDR3 protein is CASSLAVGRRSQWGEQFF. DNA for the CDR3: TGTGCCAGCAGCTTAGCGGTGGGGCGGAGATCCCAGTGGGGGGAGCAGTTCTTC. Combining the CDR3 with reference TRBV7-8 and TRBJ2-1 gives the whole variable domain GAGVSQSPRYKVAKRGQDVALRCDPISGHVSLFWYQQALGQGPEFLTYFQNEAQLDKSGLPSDRFFAERPEGSVSTLKIQRTQQEDSAVYLCASSLAVGRRSQWGEQFFGPGTRLTVL.

At least ten counts were recorded for this clonotype. The CDR3 region is CASSPALSNQPQHF. The CDR3, as DNA: TGTGCCAGCAGCCCCGCCTTAAGCAATCAGCCCCAGCATTTT. The V call is TRBV3-1, the J call TRBJ1-5; D unresolved. From germline, CDR1 is LGHDT and CDR2 YNNKEL (reference sequence). The V end lost 4 bases, the J end lost 1 base, and 8 bases lay between the germline ends. The CDR3 spans 14 residues.

The genes are TRBV5-1 and TRBJ2-7, with 7 bases matching TRBD1. The CDR3 consists of 12 residues. Germline trimming cut 4 bases from V and 6 bases from J; bases unmatched to any gene: 4. Germline V gene data show CDR1 as SGHRS and CDR2 as YFSETQ. The CDR3 bases are TGCGCCAGCAGCCTCCGACAGGGCGAGCAGTACTTC. Translated, it gives CASSLRQGEQYF.

This clonotype was detected many times. The rearrangement links TRBV11-2 to TRBJ2-7; 7 bases are a match to TRBD2. CDR1 is SGHAT, CDR2 FQNNGV, per germline. The V segment lost 3 bases and the J segment 0 bases; nucleotides outside the gene matches: 14. The CDR3 is 18 residues long. In nucleotides, the CDR3 is TGTGCCAGCAGCTTGGGCAAGCGGCTAGCGGAAAGCTCCTACGAGCAGTACTTC. It encodes CASSLGKRLAESSYEQYF. The full variable domain, with the rest looked up from reference TRBV11-2 and TRBJ2-7, is EAGVAQSPRYKIIEKRQSVAFWCNPISGHATLYWYQQILGQGPKLLIQFQNNGVVDDSQLPKDRFSAERLKGVDSTLKIQPAKLEDSAVYLCASSLGKRLAESSYEQYFGPGTRLTVT.

At least ten counts were recorded for this clonotype. The CDR3 spells CSVESGTWNEQFF. The CDR3 DNA follows: TGCAGCGTTGAAAGTGGGACGTGGAATGAGCAGTTCTTC. J is TRBJ2-1 and V is TRBV29-1, with D possibly being TRBD1 or TRBD2 (5 bases each). The CDR3 has 13 residues. The germline gives CDR1 SQVTM, CDR2 ANQGSEA. The germline V and J ends were trimmed by 2 bases and 7 bases, with 12 bases remaining between them.

The chain joins TRBV6-2 or TRBV6-3 to TRBJ1-2, with D perhaps TRBD1 (5 bases). The CDR3 runs to 14 residues. The germline V gene encodes CDR1 MNHEY and CDR2 SVGEGT. V lost 2 bases to trimming and J lost 2 bases, with 9 bases between them. In DNA, the CDR3 is TGTGCCAGCAGTTACCCGGGACTGAACTATGGCTACACCTTC. Residues: CASSYPGLNYGYTF.

This clonotype occurred many times. The rearrangement links TRBV30 to TRBJ1-2, with a weak D call TRBD1 (5 bases). V lost 4 bases and J 4 bases, leaving 13 bases between the germline ends. Germline CDR1 reads GTSNPN; CDR2 reads SVGIG (reference sequence). This CDR3 comprises 13 residues. CDR3 residues: CAWKRGTFYGYTF. The DNA of the CDR3 is TGTGCCTGGAAGCGGGGGACGTTCTATGGCTACACCTTC.

This clonotype was counted many times. This chain connects TRBV29-1 to TRBJ2-1; a possible D gene is TRBD1 (6 bases). The V and J ends lost 7 bases and 12 bases respectively, with 22 bases between them. The CDR3 totals 13 residues. Germline V gene data show CDR1 as SQVTM and CDR2 as ANQGSEA. For the CDR3, the DNA is TGCAGCGCGGACGATAAACAGGGAAGTGGGCAGTTCTTC. As protein: CSADDKQGSGQFF.

Ten or more counts support this clonotype. The genes are TRBV18 and TRBJ1-3; D may be TRBD1 (5 bases). CDR1 is KGHSH and CDR2 is LQKENI in the germline V gene. V gave up 9 bases and J gave up 7 bases, with 13 bases separating them. The CDR3 contains 12 residues. DNA of the CDR3: TGTGCCAGTTCCGAGGGGACCAACACCATATATTTT. Amino acids: CASSEGTNTIYF. Based on the CDR3 plus reference TRBV18 and TRBJ1-3, the full variable domain is NAGVMQNPRHLVRRRGQEARLRCSPMKGHSHVYWYRQLPEEGLKFMVYLQKENIIDESGMPKERFSAEFPKEGPSILRIQQVVRGDSAAYFCASSEGTNTIYFGEGSWLTVV.

This clonotype has at least ten counts. The chain couples TRBV12-3 or TRBV12-4 to TRBJ2-7, with D possibly being TRBD1 (5 bases). This CDR3 comprises 14 residues. V lost 5 bases and J 2 bases, leaving 13 bases between the germline ends. CDR3 sequence (DNA): TGTGCCAGCAGTGCAGGACACTTAACCTACGAGCAGTACTTC. Its translation is CASSAGHLTYEQYF.

Ten or more counts support this clonotype. The J gene is TRBJ2-5, the V gene TRBV12-3 or TRBV12-4, with 7 bases aligning to TRBD2. The CDR3 is 16 amino acids. Trimming at V came to 2 bases and at J to 11 bases, leaving 17 bases not matched to a gene. CDR3 sequence reads: CASSLTSRGDPHQQYF. The DNA for the CDR3 is TGTGCCAGCAGTTTAACGAGCCGGGGGGACCCGCACCAACAGTACTTC.

This clonotype came up a few times. The rearrangement joins TRBV10-3 to TRBJ2-3; the D gene is possibly TRBD2 (6 bases). V was shortened by 8 bases and J by 8 bases, with 8 bases between the two germline ends. Per the germline V gene, CDR1 is ENHRY and CDR2 is SYGVKD. This CDR3 has 10 residues. CDR3 bases: TGTGCCATCGGACTACCTACGCAGTATTTT. Encoded protein: CAIGLPTQYF.

This clonotype was observed a few times. V gene TRBV28 combines with J gene TRBJ2-5, with D possibly being TRBD2 (6 bases). The V gene lost 2 bases and the J gene lost 5 bases, with 12 bases spanning the gap. Per the germline V gene, CDR1 is MDHEN and CDR2 is SYDVKM. The CDR3 spans 14 residues. Here the CDR3 reads CASSLTVRGETQYF. DNA of the CDR3: TGTGCCAGCAGTTTAACGGTCCGGGGGGAGACCCAGTACTTC.

Only a few counts were recorded for this clonotype. This rearrangement joins TRBV9 to TRBJ2-3, with D possibly TRBD2 on 6 matching bases. The CDR3 extends over 15 amino acids. The V end lost 4 bases, the J end lost 2 bases, and 14 bases lay between the germline ends. Germline V CDR1 and CDR2: SGDLS, YYNGEE. CDR3 amino acids: CASSLGTATTDTQYF. DNA of the CDR3: TGTGCCAGCAGCTTAGGGACTGCCACCACAGATACGCAGTATTTT.